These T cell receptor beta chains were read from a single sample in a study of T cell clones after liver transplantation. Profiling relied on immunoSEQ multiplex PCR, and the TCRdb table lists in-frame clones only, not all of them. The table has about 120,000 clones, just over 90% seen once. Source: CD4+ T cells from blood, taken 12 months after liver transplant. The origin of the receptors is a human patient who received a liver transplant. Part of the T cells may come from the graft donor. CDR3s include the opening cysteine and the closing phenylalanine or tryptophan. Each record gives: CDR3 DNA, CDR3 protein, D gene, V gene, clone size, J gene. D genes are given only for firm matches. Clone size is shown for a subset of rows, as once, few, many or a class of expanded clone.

TGTGCCAGCAGTGACCGACTAGTTCGGGATGAGCAGTTCTTC CASSDRLVRDEQFF . TRBV28 . TRBJ2-1
TGTGCCAGCAACATAGACAGATCTAATGAAAAACTGTTTTTT CASNIDRSNEKLFF . TRBV6-1 . TRBJ1-4
TGTGCCAGCACCGACCTCGGGGGCGAGCAGTACTTC CASTDLGGEQYF . TRBV2 . TRBJ2-7
TGTGCCAGCAGTTTATCGGGACAGAACACTGAAGCTTTCTTT CASSLSGQNTEAFF . TRBV28 once TRBJ1-1
TGTGCCAGCAGCCCGGACCCCGGAAGCGTCCTGACTTTC CASSPDPGSVLTF . TRBV7-2 . TRBJ2-6
TGTGCTAGCAGTTATGGGGCGATGAACACTGAAGCTTTCTTT CASSYGAMNTEAFF . TRBV28 . TRBJ1-1
TGCGCCAGCAGCCAACCGCCGGGCAATCAGCCCCAGCATTTT CASSQPPGNQPQHF . TRBV4-1 . TRBJ1-5
TGTGCCAGCAGCACCGGGGCCGGGTCCACCGGGGAGCTGTTTTTT CASSTGAGSTGELFF . TRBV11-2 . TRBJ2-2
TGCGCCAGCAGCTTCGACGGTTCCTACGAGCAGTACTTC CASSFDGSYEQYF . TRBV5-1 . TRBJ2-7
TGTGCCTGGAGTGTACTAGCGGGAGCCACAGATACGCAGTATTTT CAWSVLAGATDTQYF TRBD2 TRBV30 . TRBJ2-3
TGTGCCAGCAGCCCCCCCAATCGGCAAGCCTACGAGCAGTACTTC CASSPPNRQAYEQYF . TRBV5-6 . TRBJ2-7
TGTGCCAGCAGTATCGGGACAGTACACGAGCAGTACTTC CASSIGTVHEQYF TRBD1 TRBV28 . TRBJ2-7
TGTGCCAGCAGTTATTCGACCCAGGCCAATGAGCAGTTCTTC CASSYSTQANEQFF . TRBV6-6 . TRBJ2-1
TGTGCCAGCAGCTTAGTACTAGGGGGAAGGAGTGAAGCTTTCTTT CASSLVLGGRSEAFF . TRBV11-3 . TRBJ1-1
TGCGCCAGCAGCACCGGACTAGAACCCCACAATGAGCAGTTCTTC CASSTGLEPHNEQFF TRBD2 TRBV5-1 . TRBJ2-1
TGCAGCGTTAAAGGTCCCCTAGCGGGAGTTGGTGAGCAGTACTTC CSVKGPLAGVGEQYF TRBD2 TRBV29-1 . TRBJ2-7
TGTGCCAGCAGTTACTCAGGAGGGGGCAATCAGCCCCAGCATTTT CASSYSGGGNQPQHF . TRBV6-5 . TRBJ1-5
TGTGCCAGTAGTACTGGGGGTAACTATGGCTACACCTTC CASSTGGNYGYTF . TRBV19 . TRBJ1-2
TGCAGCGTTGTCCCCCGGTCCCCCGATTTTAGCTCCTACAATGAGCAGTTCTTC CSVVPRSPDFSSYNEQFF . TRBV29-1 . TRBJ2-1
TGTGCCTGGAGTTCAAGGGTGACCGGGGAGCTGTTTTTT CAWSSRVTGELFF . TRBV30 . TRBJ2-2
TGTGCCAGCAGTGATTCAGCCGGTTTTGGCTACACCTTC CASSDSAGFGYTF . TRBV2 . TRBJ1-2
TGTGCCAGCAGCTCCCTTAGCGGGGCGGGGACCGGGGAGCTGTTTTTT CASSSLSGAGTGELFF TRBD2 TRBV11-3 . TRBJ2-2
TGTGCCAGCAGCCCGTATCGCAGGGGATTAAGCACAGATACGCAGTATTTT CASSPYRRGLSTDTQYF . TRBV7-3 few TRBJ2-3
TGTGCCAGCAGCTTGGGGACGGTATACACCGGGGAGCTGTTTTTT CASSLGTVYTGELFF . TRBV11-2 . TRBJ2-2
TGCGCCAGCAGCCAAGAGGGTGCTAGCACAGATACGCAGTATTTT CASSQEGASTDTQYF . TRBV4-1 . TRBJ2-3
TGTGCCAGCAGCTTTCAGAACTACGAGCAGTACTTC CASSFQNYEQYF . TRBV7-9 . TRBJ2-7
TGTGCCAGCAGCCGCTGGACAGGTTTGAGCGGGGAGCTGTTTTTT CASSRWTGLSGELFF TRBD1 TRBV14 . TRBJ2-2
TGTGCCAGCAGTATTACTACCTCAGGGAGCGAAGCTTTCTTT CASSITTSGSEAFF . TRBV25-1 . TRBJ1-1
TGTGCCAGCAGCAAGAGGGTGGGTTACGGCGGCAACTCCTACGAGCAGTACTTC CASSKRVGYGGNSYEQYF . TRBV21-1 . TRBJ2-7
TGTGCCAGAGACAGGAGGGGTGGAGGCTACACCTTC CARDRRGGGYTF . TRBV30 . TRBJ1-2
TGTGCCAGCAGTCTAGGACGAAGCCGGGGCTACACCTTC CASSLGRSRGYTF . TRBV28 . TRBJ1-2
TGTGCCAGCAGCTTGGCGGGTGGCAATCAGCCCCAGCATTTT CASSLAGGNQPQHF . TRBV5-4 . TRBJ1-5
TGTGCCACCGCCAGACAACGCTACACCTTC CATARQRYTF . TRBV28 few TRBJ1-2
TGCAGCGTTGAATACGTCAGGGGCGACGAGCAGTACTTC CSVEYVRGDEQYF . TRBV29-1 once TRBJ2-7
TGTGCCTGGATGACCACAGGGGCTAATGAAAAACTGTTTTTT CAWMTTGANEKLFF TRBD1 TRBV30 . TRBJ1-4
TGTGCCAGCAGTCCGGACAGGGCTGGAAACACCATATATTTT CASSPDRAGNTIYF TRBD1 TRBV2 . TRBJ1-3
TGTGCAAGTCGCTTGGAGACACTCCCCTGGGGGTATAGCAATCAGCCCCAGCATTTT CASRLETLPWGYSNQPQHF . TRBV12-2 . TRBJ1-5